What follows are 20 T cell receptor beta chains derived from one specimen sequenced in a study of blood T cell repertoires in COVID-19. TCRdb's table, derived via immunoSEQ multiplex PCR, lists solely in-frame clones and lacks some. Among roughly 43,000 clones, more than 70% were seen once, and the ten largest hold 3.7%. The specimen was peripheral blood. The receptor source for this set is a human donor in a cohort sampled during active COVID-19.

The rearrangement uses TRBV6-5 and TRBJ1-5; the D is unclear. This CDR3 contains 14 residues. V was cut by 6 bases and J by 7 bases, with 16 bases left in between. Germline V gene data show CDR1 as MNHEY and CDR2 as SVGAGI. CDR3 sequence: CASRIRAGHQPQHF. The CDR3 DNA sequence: TGTGCCAGCAGAATTAGGGCGGGTCACCAGCCCCAGCATTTT.

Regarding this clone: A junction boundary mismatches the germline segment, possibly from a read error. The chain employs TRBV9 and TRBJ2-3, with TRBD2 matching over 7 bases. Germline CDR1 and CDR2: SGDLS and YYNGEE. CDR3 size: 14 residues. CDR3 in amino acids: CASSVMTSKDTQYF. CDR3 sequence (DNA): TGTGCCAGCAGCGTAATGACTAGCAAAGATACGCAGTATTTT.

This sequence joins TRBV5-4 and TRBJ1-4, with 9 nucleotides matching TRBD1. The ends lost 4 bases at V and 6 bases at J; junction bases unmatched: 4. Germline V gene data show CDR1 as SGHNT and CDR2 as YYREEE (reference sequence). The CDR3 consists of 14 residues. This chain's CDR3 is CASSPTGGDEKLFF. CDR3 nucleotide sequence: TGTGCCAGCAGCCCGACAGGGGGGGATGAAAAACTGTTTTTT.

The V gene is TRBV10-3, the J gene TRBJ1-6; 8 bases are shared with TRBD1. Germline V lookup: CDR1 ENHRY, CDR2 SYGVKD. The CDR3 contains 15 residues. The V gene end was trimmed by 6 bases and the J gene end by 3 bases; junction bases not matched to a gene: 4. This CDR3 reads CAIRTTGGYNSPLHF. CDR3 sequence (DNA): TGTGCCATCAGAACTACAGGGGGCTATAATTCACCCCTCCACTTT.

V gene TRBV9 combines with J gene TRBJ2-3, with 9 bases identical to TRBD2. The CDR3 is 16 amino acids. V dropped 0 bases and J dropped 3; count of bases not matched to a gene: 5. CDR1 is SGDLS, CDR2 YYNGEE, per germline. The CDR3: CASSVDSSGRTDTQYF. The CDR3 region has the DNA TGTGCCAGCAGCGTAGATTCGAGCGGGAGGACAGATACGCAGTATTTT.

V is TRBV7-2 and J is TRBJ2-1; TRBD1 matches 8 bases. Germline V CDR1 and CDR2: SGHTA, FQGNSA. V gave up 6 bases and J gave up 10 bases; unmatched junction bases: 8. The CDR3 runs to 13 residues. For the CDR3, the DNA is TGTGCCAGCAGTGAGACAGGGGCCAGGGAGCAGTTCTTC. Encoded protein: CASSETGAREQFF.

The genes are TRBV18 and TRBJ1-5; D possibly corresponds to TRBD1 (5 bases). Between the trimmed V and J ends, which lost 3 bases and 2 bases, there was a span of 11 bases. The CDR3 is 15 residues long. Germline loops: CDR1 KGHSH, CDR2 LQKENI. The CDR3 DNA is TGTGCCAGCTCACCCCCCGGCAGGGGCAATCAGCCCCAGCATTTT. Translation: CASSPPGRGNQPQHF.

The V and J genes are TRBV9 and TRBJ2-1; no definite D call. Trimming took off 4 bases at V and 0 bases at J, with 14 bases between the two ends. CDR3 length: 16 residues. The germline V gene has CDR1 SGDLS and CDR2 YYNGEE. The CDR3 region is CASSWKRVGSYNEQFF. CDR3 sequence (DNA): TGTGCCAGCAGCTGGAAACGGGTGGGCTCCTACAATGAGCAGTTCTTC.

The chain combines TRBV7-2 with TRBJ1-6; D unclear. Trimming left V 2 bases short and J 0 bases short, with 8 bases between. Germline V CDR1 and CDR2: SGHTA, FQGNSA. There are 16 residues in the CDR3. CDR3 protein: CASSLSPSSYNSPLHF. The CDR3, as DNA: TGTGCCAGCAGCTTAAGCCCGAGCTCCTATAATTCACCCCTCCACTTT.

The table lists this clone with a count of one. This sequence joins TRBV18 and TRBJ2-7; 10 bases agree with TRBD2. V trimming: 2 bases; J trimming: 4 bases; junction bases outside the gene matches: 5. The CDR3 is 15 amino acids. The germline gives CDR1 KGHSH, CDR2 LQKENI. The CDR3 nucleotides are TGTGCCAGCTCACCAGGCCTAGCGGGGGATTACGAGCAGTACTTC. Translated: CASSPGLAGDYEQYF.

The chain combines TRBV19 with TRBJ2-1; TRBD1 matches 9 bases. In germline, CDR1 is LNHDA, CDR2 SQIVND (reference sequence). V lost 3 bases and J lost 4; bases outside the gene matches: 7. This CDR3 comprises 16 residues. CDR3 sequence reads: CASSINRGLGYNEQFF. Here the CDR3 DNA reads TGTGCCAGTAGTATTAACAGGGGGCTTGGGTACAATGAGCAGTTCTTC.

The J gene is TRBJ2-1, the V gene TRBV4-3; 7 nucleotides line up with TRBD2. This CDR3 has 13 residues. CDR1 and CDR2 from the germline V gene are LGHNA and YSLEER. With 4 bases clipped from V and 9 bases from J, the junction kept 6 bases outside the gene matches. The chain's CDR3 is CASSPSGGGEQFF. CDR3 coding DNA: TGCGCCAGCAGCCCGTCGGGGGGTGGTGAGCAGTTCTTC.

CDR3 coding DNA: TGTGCCAGCAGCTTGGCCTCTAGCGTATCCTACAATGAGCAGTTCTTC. It yields the protein CASSLASSVSYNEQFF. The chain links TRBV5-5 to TRBJ2-1, with a weak D call TRBD2 (6 bases). V was trimmed by 0 bases and J by 1 base, leaving 11 bases between them. Germline V gene sequence: CDR1 SGHKS, CDR2 YYEKEE (reference sequence). The CDR3 consists of 16 residues.

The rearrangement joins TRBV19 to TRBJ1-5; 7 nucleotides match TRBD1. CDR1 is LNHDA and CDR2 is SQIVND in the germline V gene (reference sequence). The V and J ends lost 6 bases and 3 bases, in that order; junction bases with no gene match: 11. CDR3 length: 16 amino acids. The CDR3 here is CASSLQGGAANQPQHF. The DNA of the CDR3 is TGTGCCAGTAGCCTCCAGGGGGGAGCAGCCAATCAGCCCCAGCATTTT.

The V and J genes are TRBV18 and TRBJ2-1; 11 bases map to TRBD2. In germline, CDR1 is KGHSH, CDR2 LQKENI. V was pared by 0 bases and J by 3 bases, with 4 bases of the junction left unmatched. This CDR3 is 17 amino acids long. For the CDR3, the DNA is TGTGCCAGCTCACCACCGGGACTAGCGGCTCACTACAATGAGCAGTTCTTC. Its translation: CASSPPGLAAHYNEQFF. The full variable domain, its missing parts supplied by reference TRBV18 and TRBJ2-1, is NAGVMQNPRHLVRRRGQEARLRCSPMKGHSHVYWYRQLPEEGLKFMVYLQKENIIDESGMPKERFSAEFPKEGPSILRIQQVVRGDSAAYFCASSPPGLAAHYNEQFFGPGTRLTVL.

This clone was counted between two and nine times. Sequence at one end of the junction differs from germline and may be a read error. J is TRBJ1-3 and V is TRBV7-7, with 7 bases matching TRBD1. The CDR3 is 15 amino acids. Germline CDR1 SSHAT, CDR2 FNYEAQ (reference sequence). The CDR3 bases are TGTGCTAGCAGCTTAACAGGGGACCCCGGAAACACCATATATTTT. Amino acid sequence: CASSLTGDPGNTIYF.

The CDR3 DNA is TGTGCCAGCAGCCAGACTAGCGGGGGTTCCAATGAGCAGTTCTTC. It translates to CASSQTSGGSNEQFF. This chain joins TRBV3-1 (or the pseudogene TRBV3-2) and TRBJ2-1, with 12 bases identical to TRBD2. The CDR3 extends over 15 amino acids. V gave up 3 bases and J gave up 6 bases; unmatched junction bases: 3. The germline CDR1 and CDR2 sequences are LGHDT and YNNKEL (reference sequence).

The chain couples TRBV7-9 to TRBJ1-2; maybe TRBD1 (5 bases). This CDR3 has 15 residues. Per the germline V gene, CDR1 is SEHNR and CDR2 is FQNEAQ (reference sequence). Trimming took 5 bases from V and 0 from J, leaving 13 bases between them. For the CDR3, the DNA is TGTGCCAGCAGCCTCACAGGAAACTCTAACTATGGCTACACCTTC. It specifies CASSLTGNSNYGYTF. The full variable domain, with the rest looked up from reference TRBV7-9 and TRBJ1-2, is DTGVSQNPRHKITKRGQNVTFRCDPISEHNRLYWYRQTLGQGPEFLTYFQNEAQLEKSRLLSDRFSAERPKGSFSTLEIQRTEQGDSAMYLCASSLTGNSNYGYTFGSGTRLTVV.

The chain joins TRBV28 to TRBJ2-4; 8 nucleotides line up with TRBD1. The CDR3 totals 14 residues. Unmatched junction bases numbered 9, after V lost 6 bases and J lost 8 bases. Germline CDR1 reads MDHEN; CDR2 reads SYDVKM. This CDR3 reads CASRGQGVIYIQYF. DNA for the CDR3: TGTGCCAGCAGAGGACAGGGAGTGATTTACATTCAGTACTTC.

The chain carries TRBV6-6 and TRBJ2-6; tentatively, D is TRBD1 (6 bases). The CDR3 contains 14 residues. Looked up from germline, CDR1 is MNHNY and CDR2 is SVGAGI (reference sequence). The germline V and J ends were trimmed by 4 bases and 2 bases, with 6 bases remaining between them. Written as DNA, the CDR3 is TGTGCCAGCAGTTGGACAGCTGGGGCCAACGTCCTGACTTTC. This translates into CASSWTAGANVLTF.